This T cell receptor (beta chain) appears in the sequencing data of a study of tumor-infiltrating lymphocytes in primary liver carcinoma. The CDR3 totals 15 residues. Germline V CDR1 and CDR2: SGHDN, FVKESK. Trimming took 2 bases from V and 3 from J, leaving 10 bases between them. To note about this clonotype: This CDR3 is missing its conserved last phenylalanine or tryptophan, likely due to a read error.

Total RNA (approximately 500 ng) served as template for TCR beta cDNA synthesis primed by a constant-region primer. It was through three nested multiplex PCR rounds of slightly modified ARM-PCR that TCR beta libraries arose. Each of the first two PCR rounds ran approximately 11 cycles with TRBV1-TRBV30 forward and C-beta reverse primers. A single record per CDR3 protein comes from TCRdb applying MiXCR to the multiplex PCR reads. This table holds more than 95,000 distinct CDR3 sequences, 60% to 80% found once. Unsorted bulk tissue of about 20-30 mg yielded co-extracted RNA and DNA. This rearrangement joins TRBV14 to TRBJ2-2; unclear D gene. The source of this sequence is an older woman with primary liver carcinoma and hepatitis B virus infection. Sequencing was done on a sample of liver tumor tissue from sampling region 3. Subset described: tumor region T3, left-lateral pole. In nucleotides, the CDR3 is TGTGCCAGCAGCCAAAAATGGGGTTACACCGGGGAGCTGTTTTCT. This sequence encodes CASSQKWGYTGELFS.